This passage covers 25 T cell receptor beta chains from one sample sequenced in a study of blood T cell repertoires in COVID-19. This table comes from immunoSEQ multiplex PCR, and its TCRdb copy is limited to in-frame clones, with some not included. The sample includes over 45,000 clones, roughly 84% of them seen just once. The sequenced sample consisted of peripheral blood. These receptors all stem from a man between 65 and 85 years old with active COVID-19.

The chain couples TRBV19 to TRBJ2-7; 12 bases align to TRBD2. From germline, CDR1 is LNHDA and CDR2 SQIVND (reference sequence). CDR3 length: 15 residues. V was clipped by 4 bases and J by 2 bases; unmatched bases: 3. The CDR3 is CASSKLAGGAYEQYF. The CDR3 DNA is TGTGCCAGTAGTAAACTAGCGGGAGGTGCCTACGAGCAGTACTTC.

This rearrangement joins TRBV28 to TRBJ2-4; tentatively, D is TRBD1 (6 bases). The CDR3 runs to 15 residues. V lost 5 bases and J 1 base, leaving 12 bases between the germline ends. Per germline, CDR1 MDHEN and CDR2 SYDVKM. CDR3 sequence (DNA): TGTGCCAGCAGTGAACAGGGCCCGGCCAAAAACATTCAGTACTTC. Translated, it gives CASSEQGPAKNIQYF.

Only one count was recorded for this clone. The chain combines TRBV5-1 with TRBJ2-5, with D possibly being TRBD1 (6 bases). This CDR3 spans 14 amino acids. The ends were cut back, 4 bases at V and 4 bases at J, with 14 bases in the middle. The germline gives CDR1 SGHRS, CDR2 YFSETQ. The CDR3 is CASSLTGSGETQYF. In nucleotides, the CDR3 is TGCGCCAGCAGCCTAACAGGGAGTGGAGAGACCCAGTACTTC.

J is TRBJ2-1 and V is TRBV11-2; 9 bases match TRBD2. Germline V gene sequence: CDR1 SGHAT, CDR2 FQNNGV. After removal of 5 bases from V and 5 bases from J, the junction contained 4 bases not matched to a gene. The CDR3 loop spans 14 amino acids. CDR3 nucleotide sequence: TGTGCCAGCAGCCGACTAGCGGTAAACAATGAGCAGTTCTTC. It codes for CASSRLAVNNEQFF.

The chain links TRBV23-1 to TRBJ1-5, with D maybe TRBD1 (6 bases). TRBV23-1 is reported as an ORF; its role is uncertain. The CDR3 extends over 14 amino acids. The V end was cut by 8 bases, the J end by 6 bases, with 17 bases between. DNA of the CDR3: TGCGCCAGCCCCAATCGTCTCAGGGGTCAGCCCCAGCATTTT. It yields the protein CASPNRLRGQPQHF.

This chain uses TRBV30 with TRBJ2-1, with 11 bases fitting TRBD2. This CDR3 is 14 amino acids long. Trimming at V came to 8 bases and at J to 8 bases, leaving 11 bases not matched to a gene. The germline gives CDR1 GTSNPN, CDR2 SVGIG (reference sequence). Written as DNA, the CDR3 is TGTGCCCTCATAGCGGGAGGGGGAATCGATGAGCAGTTCTTC. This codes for CALIAGGGIDEQFF.

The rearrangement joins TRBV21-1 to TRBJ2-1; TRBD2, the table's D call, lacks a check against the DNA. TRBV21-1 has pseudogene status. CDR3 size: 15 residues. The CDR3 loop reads CASSSGLAEGNEQFF. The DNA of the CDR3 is TGTGCCAGCAGCTCCGGACTAGCGGAAGGCAATGAGCAGTTCTTC.

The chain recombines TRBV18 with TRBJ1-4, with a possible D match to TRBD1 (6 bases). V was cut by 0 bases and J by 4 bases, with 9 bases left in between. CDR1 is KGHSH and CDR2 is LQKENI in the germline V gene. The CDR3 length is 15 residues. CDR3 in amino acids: CASSPPAGVNEKLFF. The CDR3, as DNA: TGTGCCAGCTCACCACCGGCAGGGGTTAATGAAAAACTGTTTTTT.

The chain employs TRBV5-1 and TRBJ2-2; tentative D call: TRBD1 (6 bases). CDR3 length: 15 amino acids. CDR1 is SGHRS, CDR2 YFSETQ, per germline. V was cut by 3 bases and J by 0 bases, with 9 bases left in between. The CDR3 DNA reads TGCGCCAGCAGCTCCGGGACACCGAACACCGGGGAGCTGTTTTTT. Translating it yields CASSSGTPNTGELFF.

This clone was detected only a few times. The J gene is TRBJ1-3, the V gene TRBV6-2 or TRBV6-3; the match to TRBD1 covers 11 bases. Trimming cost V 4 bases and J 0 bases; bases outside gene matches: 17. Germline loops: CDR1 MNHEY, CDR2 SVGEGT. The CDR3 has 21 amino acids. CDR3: CASSLRGPGQGGTHSGNTIYF. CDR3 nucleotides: TGTGCCAGCAGTTTACGGGGACCGGGACAGGGGGGCACTCACTCTGGAAACACCATATATTTT.

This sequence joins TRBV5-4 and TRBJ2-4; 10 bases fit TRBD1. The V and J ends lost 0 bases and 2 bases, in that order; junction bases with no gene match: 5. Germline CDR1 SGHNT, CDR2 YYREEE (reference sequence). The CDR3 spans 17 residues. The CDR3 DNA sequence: TGTGCCAGCAGCTTGGCTCCGGGACAGGGGCCCAAAAACATTCAGTACTTC. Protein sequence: CASSLAPGQGPKNIQYF.

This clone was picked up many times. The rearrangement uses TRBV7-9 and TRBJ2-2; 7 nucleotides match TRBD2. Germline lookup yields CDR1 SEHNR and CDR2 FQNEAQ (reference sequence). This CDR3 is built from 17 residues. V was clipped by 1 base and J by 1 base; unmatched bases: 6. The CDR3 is CASSLELAGVNTGELFF. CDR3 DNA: TGTGCCAGCAGCTTAGAGCTGGCGGGAGTGAACACCGGGGAGCTGTTTTTT.

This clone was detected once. CDR3 nucleotide sequence: TGTGCCAGCAGCTTAAAATGGGGCGGTCGCTACGAGCAGTACTTC. Translation gives CASSLKWGGRYEQYF. The chain employs TRBV11-2 and TRBJ2-7; D is perhaps TRBD1 (5 bases). This CDR3 is 15 amino acids long. The V gene lost 2 bases and the J gene lost 3 bases, with 14 bases spanning the gap. Germline V gene sequence: CDR1 SGHAT, CDR2 FQNNGV.

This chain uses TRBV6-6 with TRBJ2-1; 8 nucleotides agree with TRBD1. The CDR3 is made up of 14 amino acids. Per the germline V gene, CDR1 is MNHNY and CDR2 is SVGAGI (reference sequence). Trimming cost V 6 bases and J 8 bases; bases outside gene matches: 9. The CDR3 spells CASRPQDRVDEQFF. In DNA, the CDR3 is TGTGCCAGCAGGCCCCAGGACAGGGTAGATGAGCAGTTCTTC.

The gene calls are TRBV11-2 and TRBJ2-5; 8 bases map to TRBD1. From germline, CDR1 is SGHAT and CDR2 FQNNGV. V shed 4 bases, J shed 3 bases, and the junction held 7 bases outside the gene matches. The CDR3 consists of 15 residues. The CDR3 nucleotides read TGTGCCAGCAGCTATTGGACAGGGCTGAAAGAGACCCAGTACTTC. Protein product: CASSYWTGLKETQYF.

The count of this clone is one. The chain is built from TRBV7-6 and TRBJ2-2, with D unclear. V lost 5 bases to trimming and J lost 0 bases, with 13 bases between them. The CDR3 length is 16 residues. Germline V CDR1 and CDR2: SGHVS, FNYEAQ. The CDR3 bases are TGTGCCAGCAGCACCAGCGACGGCGCGAACACCGGGGAGCTGTTTTTT. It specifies CASSTSDGANTGELFF.

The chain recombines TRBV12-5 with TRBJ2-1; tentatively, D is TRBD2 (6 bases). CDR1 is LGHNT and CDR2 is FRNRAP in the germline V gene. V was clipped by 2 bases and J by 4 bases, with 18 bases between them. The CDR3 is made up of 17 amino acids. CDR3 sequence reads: CASGLTLSGTEYNEQFF. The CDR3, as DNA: TGTGCTAGTGGTTTGACCCTTTCCGGGACTGAGTACAATGAGCAGTTCTTC. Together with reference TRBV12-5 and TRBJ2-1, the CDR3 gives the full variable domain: DARVTQTPRHKVTEMGQEVTMRCQPILGHNTVFWYRQTMMQGLELLAYFRNRAPLDDSGMPKDRFSAEMPDATLATLKIQPSEPRDSAVYFCASGLTLSGTEYNEQFFGPGTRLTVL.

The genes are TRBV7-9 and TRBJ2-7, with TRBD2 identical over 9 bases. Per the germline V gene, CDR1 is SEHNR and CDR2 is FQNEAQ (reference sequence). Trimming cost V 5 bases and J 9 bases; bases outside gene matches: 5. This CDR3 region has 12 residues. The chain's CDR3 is CASSGGTSRQYF. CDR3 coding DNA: TGTGCCAGCAGCGGAGGGACTAGCAGGCAGTACTTC.

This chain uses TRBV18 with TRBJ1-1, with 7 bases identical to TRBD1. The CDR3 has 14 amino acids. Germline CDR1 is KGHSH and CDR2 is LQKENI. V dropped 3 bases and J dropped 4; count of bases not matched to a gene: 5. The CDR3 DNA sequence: TGTGCCAGCTCACCCGAGACAGGGCTCACTGAAGCTTTCTTT. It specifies CASSPETGLTEAFF.

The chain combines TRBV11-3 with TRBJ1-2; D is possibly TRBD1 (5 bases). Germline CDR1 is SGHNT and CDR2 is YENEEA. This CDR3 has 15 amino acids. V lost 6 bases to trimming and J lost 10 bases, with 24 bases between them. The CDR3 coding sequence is TGTGCCAGCAGGAGGCCTAAGACAGAGATAGGCGACTACACCTTC. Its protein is CASRRPKTEIGDYTF. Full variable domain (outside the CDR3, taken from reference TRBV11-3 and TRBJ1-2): EAGVVQSPRYKIIEKKQPVAFWCNPISGHNTLYWYLQNLGQGPELLIRYENEEAVDDSQLPKDRFSAERLKGVDSTLKIQPAELGDSAVYLCASRRPKTEIGDYTFGSGTRLTVV.

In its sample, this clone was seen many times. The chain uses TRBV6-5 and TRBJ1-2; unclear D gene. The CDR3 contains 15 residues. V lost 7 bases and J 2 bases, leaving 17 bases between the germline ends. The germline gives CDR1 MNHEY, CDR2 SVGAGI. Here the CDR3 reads CASKPSPTSNYGYTF. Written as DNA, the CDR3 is TGTGCCAGCAAGCCAAGTCCAACCTCAAACTATGGCTACACCTTC.

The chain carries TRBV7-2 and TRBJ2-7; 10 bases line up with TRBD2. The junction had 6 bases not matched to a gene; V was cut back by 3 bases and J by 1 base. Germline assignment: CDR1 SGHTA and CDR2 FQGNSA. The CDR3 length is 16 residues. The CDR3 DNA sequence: TGTGCCAGCAGCTTGTTAACGGGACTAGCGTCCTACGAGCAGTACTTC. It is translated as CASSLLTGLASYEQYF.

The chain's CDR3 is CASRENEDQPQHF. DNA for the CDR3: TGTGCCAGCAGGGAGAATGAGGATCAGCCCCAGCATTTT. This sequence joins TRBV3-1 (or the pseudogene TRBV3-2) and TRBJ1-5, with D unclear. The CDR3 is made up of 13 amino acids. Germline V gene sequence: CDR1 LGHDT, CDR2 YNNKEL (reference sequence). V lost 6 bases and J 5 bases, leaving 11 bases between the germline ends.

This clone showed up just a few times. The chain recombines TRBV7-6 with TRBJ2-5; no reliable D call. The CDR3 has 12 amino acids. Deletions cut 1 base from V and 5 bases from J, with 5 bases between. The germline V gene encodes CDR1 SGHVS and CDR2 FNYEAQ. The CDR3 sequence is CASSLDGETQYF. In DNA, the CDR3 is TGTGCCAGCAGCTTAGACGGGGAGACCCAGTACTTC.

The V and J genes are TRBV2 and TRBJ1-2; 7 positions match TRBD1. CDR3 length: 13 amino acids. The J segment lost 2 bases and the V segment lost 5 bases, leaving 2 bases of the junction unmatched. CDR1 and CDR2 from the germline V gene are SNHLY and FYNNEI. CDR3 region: CASSPDRNYGYTF. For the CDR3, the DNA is TGTGCCAGCAGTCCGGACAGGAACTATGGCTACACCTTC.